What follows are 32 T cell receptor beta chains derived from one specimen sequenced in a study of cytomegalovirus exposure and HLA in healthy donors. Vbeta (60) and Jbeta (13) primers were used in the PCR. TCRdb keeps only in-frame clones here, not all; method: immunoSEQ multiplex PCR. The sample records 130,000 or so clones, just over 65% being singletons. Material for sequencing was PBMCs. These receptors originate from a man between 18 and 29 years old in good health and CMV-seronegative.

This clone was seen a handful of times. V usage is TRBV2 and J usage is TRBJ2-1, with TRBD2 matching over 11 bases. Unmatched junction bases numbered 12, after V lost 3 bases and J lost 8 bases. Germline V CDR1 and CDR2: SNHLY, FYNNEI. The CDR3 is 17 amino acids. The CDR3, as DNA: TGTGCCAGCAGTGATAATATAGCGGGAGGGCCTGGGGATGAGCAGTTCTTC. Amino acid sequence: CASSDNIAGGPGDEQFF. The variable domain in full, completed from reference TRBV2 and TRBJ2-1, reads EPEVTQTPSHQVTQMGQEVILRCVPISNHLYFYWYRQILGQKVEFLVSFYNNEISEKSEIFDDQFSVERPDGSNFTLKIRSTKLEDSAMYFCASSDNIAGGPGDEQFFGPGTRLTVL.

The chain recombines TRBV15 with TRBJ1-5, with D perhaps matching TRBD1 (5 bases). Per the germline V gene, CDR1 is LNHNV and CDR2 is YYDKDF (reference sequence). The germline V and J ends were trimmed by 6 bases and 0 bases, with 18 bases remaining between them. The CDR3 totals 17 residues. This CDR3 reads CATRLAGTVYSNQPQHF. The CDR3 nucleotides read TGTGCCACCAGATTAGCCGGGACTGTTTATAGCAATCAGCCCCAGCATTTT. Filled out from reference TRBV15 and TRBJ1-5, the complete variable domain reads DAMVIQNPRYQVTQFGKPVTLSCSQTLNHNVMYWYQQKSSQAPKLLFHYYDKDFNNEADTPDNFQSRRPNTSFCFLDIRSPGLGDTAMYLCATRLAGTVYSNQPQHFGDGTRLSIL.

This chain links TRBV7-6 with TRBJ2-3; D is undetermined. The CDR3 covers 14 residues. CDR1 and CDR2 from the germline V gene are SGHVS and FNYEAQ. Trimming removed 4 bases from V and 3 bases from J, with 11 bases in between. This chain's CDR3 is CASSSGPGTDTQYF. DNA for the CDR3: TGTGCCAGCAGCTCAGGCCCTGGGACAGATACGCAGTATTTT.

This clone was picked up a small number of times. The CDR3 DNA is TGTGCCTGGAGGCCGGGACTAGCGGGAGTAGAGGAGCAGTACTTC. Amino acids: CAWRPGLAGVEEQYF. The genes are TRBV30 and TRBJ2-7; 14 bases are shared with TRBD2. The germline V gene has CDR1 GTSNPN and CDR2 SVGIG (reference sequence). The CDR3 length is 15 residues. The trim removed 3 bases at V and 7 bases at J, leaving 8 bases unmatched.

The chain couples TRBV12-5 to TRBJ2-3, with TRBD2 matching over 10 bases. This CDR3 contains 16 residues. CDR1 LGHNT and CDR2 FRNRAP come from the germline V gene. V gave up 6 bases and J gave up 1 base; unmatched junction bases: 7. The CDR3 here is CASGPTGTSGTDTQYF. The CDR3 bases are TGTGCTAGTGGCCCAACCGGGACTAGCGGCACAGATACGCAGTATTTT.

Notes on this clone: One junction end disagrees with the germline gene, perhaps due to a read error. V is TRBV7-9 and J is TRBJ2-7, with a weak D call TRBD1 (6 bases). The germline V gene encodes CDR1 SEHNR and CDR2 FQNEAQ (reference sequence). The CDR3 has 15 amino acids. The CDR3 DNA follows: TGTTCCAGCAGCCCGGCCGGGGACACACCCTACGAGCAGTACTTC. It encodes CSSSPAGDTPYEQYF.

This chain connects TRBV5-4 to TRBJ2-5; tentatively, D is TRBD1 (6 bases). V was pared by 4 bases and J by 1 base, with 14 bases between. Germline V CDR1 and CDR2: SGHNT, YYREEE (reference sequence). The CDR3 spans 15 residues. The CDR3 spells CASSTGQRAQETQYF. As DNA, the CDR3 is TGTGCCAGCAGCACAGGGCAGAGGGCCCAAGAGACCCAGTACTTC.

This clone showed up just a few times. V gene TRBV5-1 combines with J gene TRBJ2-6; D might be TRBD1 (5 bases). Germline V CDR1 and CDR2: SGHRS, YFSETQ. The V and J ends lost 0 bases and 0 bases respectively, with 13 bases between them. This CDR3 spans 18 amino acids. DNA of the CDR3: TGCGCCAGCAGCTTGGAAGGGGCTTATGCCTCTGGGGCCAACGTCCTGACTTTC. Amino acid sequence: CASSLEGAYASGANVLTF.

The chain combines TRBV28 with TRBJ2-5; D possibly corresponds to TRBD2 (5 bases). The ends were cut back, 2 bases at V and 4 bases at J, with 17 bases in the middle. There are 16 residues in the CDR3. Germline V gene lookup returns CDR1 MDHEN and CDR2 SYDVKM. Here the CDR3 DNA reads TGTGCCAGCAGTTTAATTCGCCGGGGTATGGCAGAGACCCAGTACTTC. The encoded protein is CASSLIRRGMAETQYF.

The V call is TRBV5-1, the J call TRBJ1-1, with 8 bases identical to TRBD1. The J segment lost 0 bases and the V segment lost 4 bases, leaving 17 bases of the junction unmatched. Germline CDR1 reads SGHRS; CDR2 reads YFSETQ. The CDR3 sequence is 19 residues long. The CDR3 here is CASSNDRGKHFWVNTEAFF. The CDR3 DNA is TGCGCCAGCAGCAACGACAGGGGTAAACACTTTTGGGTGAACACTGAAGCTTTCTTT.

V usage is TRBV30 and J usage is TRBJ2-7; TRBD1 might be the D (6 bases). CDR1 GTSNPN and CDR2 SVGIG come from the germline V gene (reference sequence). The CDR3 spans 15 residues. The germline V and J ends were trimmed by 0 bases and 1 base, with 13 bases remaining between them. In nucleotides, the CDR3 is TGTGCCTGGAGTGTACTCCAGGGGCTTTCCTACGAGCAGTACTTC. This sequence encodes CAWSVLQGLSYEQYF.

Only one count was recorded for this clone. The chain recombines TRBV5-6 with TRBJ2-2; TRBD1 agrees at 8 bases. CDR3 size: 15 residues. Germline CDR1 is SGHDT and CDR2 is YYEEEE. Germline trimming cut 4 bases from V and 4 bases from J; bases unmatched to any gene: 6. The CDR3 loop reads CASSTGGQGTGELFF. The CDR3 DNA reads TGTGCCAGCAGCACCGGTGGACAGGGCACCGGGGAGCTGTTTTTT.

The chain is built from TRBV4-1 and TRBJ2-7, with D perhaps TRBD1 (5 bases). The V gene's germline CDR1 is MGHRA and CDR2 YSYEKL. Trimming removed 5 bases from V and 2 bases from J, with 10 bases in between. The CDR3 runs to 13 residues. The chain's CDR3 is CASSGRAPYEQYF. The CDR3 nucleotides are TGCGCCAGCAGCGGCAGGGCCCCCTACGAGCAGTACTTC.

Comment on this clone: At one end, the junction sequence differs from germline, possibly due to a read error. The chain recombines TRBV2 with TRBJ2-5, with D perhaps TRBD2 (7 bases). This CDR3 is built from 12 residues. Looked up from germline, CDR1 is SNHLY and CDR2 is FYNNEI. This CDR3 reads CASKGGYETQYF. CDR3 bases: TGTGCTAGCAAGGGGGGGTATGAGACCCAGTACTTC.

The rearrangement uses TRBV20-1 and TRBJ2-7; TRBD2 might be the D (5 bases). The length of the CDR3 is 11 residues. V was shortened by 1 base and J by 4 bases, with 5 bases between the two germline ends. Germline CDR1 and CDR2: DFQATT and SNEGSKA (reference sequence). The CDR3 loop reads CSARGGYEQYF. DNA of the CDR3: TGCAGTGCTAGAGGCGGGTACGAGCAGTACTTC.

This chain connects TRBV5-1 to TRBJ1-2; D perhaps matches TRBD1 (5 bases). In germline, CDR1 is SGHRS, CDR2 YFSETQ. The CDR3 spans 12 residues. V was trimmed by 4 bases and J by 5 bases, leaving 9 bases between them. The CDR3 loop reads CASSPQGYGYTF. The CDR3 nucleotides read TGCGCCAGCAGCCCCCAGGGATATGGCTACACCTTC.

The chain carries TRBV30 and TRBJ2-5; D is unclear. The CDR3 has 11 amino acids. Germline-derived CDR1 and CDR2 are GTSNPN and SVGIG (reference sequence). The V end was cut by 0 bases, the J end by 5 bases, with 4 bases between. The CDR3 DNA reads TGTGCCTGGAGTGTACTCGAGACCCAGTACTTC. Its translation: CAWSVLETQYF.

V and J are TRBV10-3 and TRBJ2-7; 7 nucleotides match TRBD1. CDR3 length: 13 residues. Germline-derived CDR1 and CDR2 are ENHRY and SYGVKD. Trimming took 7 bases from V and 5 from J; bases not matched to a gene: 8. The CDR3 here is CAITPTGLHEQYF. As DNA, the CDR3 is TGTGCCATCACTCCGACAGGGCTCCACGAGCAGTACTTC.

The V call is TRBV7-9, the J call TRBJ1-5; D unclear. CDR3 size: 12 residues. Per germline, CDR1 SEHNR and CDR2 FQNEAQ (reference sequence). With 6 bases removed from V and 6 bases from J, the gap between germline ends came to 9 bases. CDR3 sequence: CASRAVGQPQHF. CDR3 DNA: TGTGCCAGCAGGGCGGTGGGTCAGCCCCAGCATTTT.

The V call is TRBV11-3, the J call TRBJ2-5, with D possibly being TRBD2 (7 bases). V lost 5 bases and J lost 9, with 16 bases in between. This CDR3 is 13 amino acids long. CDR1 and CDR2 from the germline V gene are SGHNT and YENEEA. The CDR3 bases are TGTGCCAGCAGCAACGAGGGAGGGGGACCCCAGTACTTC. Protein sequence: CASSNEGGGPQYF. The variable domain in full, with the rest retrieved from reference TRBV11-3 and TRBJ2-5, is EAGVVQSPRYKIIEKKQPVAFWCNPISGHNTLYWYLQNLGQGPELLIRYENEEAVDDSQLPKDRFSAERLKGVDSTLKIQPAELGDSAVYLCASSNEGGGPQYFGPGTRLLVL.

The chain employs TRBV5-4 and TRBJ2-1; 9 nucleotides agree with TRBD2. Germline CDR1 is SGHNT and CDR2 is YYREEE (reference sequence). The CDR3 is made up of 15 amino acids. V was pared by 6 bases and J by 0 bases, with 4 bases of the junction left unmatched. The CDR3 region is CASTDSGSSYNEQFF. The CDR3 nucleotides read TGTGCCAGCACGGATAGCGGGAGCTCCTACAATGAGCAGTTCTTC.

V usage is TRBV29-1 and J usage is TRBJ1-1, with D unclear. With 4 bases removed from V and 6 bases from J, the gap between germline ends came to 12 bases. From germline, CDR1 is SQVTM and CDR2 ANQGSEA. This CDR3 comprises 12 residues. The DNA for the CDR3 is TGCAGCGTTGCAAAGGACTCCCCTGAAGCTTTCTTT. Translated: CSVAKDSPEAFF.

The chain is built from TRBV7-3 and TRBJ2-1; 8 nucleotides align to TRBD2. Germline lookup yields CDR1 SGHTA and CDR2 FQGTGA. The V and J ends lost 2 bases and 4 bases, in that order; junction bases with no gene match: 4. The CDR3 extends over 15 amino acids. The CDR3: CASSLVLAGYNEQFF. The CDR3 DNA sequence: TGTGCCAGCAGCTTAGTTCTAGCGGGTTACAATGAGCAGTTCTTC.

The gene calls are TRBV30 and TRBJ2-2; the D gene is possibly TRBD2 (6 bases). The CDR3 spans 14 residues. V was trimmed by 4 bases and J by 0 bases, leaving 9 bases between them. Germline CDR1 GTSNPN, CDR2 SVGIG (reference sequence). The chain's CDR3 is CAWMGGPNTGELFF. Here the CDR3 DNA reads TGTGCCTGGATGGGAGGACCGAACACCGGGGAGCTGTTTTTT.

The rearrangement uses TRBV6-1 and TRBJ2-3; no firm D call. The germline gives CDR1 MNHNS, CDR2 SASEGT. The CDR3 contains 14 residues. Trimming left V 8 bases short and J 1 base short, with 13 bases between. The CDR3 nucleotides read TGTGCCAGCCTCCACAGCTCCCGCACAGATACGCAGTATTTT. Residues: CASLHSSRTDTQYF.

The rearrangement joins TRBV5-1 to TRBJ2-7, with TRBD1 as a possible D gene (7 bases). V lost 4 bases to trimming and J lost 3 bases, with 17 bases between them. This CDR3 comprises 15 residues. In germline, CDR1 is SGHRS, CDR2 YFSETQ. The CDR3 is CASSRRGTEFYEQYF. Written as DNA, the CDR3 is TGCGCCAGCAGCCGACGCGGGACAGAGTTCTACGAGCAGTACTTC.

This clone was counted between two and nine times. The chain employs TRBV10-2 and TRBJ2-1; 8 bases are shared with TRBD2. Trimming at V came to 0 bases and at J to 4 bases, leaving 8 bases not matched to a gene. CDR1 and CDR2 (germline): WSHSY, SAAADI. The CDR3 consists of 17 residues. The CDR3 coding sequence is TGCGCCAGCAGTGAGTCTCGCTGGCGGGAGGCTTACAATGAGCAGTTCTTC. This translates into CASSESRWREAYNEQFF.

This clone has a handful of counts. The CDR3 is CAISELVALRYEQYF. Written as DNA, the CDR3 is TGTGCCATCAGTGAGTTGGTAGCGCTCCGCTACGAGCAGTACTTC. The chain has TRBV10-3 and TRBJ2-7; a weak D match, TRBD2 (5 bases). Germline CDR1 reads ENHRY; CDR2 reads SYGVKD. The CDR3 is 15 residues long. Trimming took 1 base from V and 3 from J, leaving 13 bases between them.

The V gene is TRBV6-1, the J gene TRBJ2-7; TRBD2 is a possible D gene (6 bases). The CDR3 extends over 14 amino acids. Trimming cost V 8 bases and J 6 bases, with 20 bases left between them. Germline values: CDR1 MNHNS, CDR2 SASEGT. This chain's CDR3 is CASPRADYLGEQYF. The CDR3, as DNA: TGTGCCAGCCCGCGAGCGGACTACCTCGGCGAGCAGTACTTC.

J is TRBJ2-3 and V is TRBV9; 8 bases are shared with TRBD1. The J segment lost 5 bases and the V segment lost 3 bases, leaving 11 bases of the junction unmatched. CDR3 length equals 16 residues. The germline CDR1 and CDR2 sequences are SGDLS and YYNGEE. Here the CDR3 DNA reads TGTGCCAGCAGCGCCGGTAGACAGGGGCAGGGAGATACGCAGTATTTT. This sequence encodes CASSAGRQGQGDTQYF.

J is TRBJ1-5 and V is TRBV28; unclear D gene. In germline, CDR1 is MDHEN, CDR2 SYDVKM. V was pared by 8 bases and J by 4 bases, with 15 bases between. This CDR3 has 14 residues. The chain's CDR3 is CASRRLDRNQPQHF. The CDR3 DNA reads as TGTGCCAGCCGGCGGTTGGATCGGAATCAGCCCCAGCATTTT.

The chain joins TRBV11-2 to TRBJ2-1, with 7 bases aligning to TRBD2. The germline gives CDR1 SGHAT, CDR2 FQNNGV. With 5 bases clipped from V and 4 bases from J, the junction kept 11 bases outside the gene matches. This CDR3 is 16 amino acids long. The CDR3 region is CASSPRKASGYNEQFF. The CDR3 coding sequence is TGTGCCAGCAGCCCCAGAAAGGCTAGCGGTTACAATGAGCAGTTCTTC.